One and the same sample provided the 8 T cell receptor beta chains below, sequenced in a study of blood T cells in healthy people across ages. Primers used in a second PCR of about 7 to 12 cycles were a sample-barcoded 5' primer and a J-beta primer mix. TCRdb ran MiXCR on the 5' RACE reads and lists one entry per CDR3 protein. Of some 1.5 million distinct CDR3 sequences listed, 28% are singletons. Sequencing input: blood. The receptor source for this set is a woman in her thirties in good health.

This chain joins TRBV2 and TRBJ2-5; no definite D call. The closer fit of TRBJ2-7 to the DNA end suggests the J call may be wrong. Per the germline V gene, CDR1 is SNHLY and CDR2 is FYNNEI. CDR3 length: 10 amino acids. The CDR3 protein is CAGKHHEQYF. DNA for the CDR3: TGTGCCGGCAAGCACCACGAGCAGTACTTC.

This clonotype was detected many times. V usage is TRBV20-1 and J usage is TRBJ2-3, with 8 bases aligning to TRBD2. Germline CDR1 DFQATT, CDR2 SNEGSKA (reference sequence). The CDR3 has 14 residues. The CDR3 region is CRPQKSGSRDTQYF. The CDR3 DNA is TGCAGGCCCCAAAAAAGCGGGAGTCGGGATACGCAGTATTTT.

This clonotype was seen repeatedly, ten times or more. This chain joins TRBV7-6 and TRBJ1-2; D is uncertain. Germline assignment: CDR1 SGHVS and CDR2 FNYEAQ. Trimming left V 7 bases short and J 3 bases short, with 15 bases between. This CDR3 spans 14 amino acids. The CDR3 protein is CASTPTVDHYGYTF. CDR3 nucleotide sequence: TGTGCCAGCACCCCAACGGTGGATCACTATGGCTACACCTTC.

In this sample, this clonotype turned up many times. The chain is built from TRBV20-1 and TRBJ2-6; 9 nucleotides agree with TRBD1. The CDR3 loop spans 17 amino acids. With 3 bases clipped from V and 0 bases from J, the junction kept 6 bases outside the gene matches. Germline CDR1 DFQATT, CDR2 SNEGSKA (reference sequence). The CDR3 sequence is CSASRTGVHSGANVLTF. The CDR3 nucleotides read TGCAGTGCTAGCAGGACAGGGGTTCACTCTGGGGCCAACGTCCTGACTTTC.

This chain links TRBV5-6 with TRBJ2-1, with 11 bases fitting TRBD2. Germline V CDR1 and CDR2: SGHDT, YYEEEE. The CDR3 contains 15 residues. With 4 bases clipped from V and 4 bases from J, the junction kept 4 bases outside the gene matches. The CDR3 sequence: CASSTTSGGYNEQFF. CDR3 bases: TGTGCCAGCAGCACAACTAGCGGGGGTTACAATGAGCAGTTCTTC.

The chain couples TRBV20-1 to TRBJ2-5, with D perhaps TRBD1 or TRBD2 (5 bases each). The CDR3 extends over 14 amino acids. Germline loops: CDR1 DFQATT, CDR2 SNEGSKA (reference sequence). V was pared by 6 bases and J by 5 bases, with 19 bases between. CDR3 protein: CSALARGARETQYF. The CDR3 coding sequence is TGCAGTGCCCTTGCCAGAGGGGCCAGGGAGACCCAGTACTTC.

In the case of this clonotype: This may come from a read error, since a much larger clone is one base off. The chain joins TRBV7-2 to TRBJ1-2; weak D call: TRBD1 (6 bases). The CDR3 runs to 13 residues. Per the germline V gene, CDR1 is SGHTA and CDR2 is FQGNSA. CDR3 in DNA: TGTGCCAGCAGCTGGGACATGTCTAGTGGCCACACCTTC. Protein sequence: CASSWDMSSGHTF.

DNA of the CDR3: TGTGCCAGCAGTTCCGGGACTAGCGGGAGGTATAATGAGCAGTACTTC. It specifies CASSSGTSGRYNEQYF. The V gene is TRBV14, the J gene TRBJ2-1; 15 bases align to TRBD2. The J call is in doubt because the DNA end fits TRBJ2-7 better. Germline assignment: CDR1 SGHDN and CDR2 FVKESK. The CDR3 has 16 amino acids.